The 3 T cell receptor beta chains below were found in one sample sequenced in a study of vaccination effects on CD4 cells after COVID-19. The protocol was immunoSEQ multiplex PCR, while the TCRdb copy is restricted to in-frame clones and leaves out a portion. The data hold approximately 37,000 clones, with around 76% observed a single time. Their antigens are not known. On approximately day 9 of culture, CD4+ T cells were separated out. The starting material was CD4+ T cells from PBMCs cultured without peptide, obtained before COVID-19 vaccination. The source is a human donor who received a COVID-19 vaccine.

V usage is TRBV6-5 and J usage is TRBJ1-4, with a possible D match to TRBD1 (6 bases). CDR3 size: 16 residues. Trimming pared 2 bases from V and 8 bases from J, leaving 18 bases between. The germline gives CDR1 MNHEY, CDR2 SVGAGI. Written as DNA, the CDR3 is TGTGCCAGCAGTTACCGGGGCAGGGGCGGACGCGAAAAACTGTTTTTT. Amino acid sequence: CASSYRGRGGREKLFF.

The rearrangement links TRBV15 to TRBJ1-3; D is uncertain. The CDR3 runs 13 residues. The V end was cut by 7 bases, the J end by 4 bases, with 11 bases between. Germline V gives CDR1 LNHNV, CDR2 YYDKDF (reference sequence). This CDR3 is CATTRTDGNTIYF. CDR3 DNA: TGTGCCACCACCCGGACGGACGGAAACACCATATATTTT.

V is TRBV9 and J is TRBJ1-2; D call uncertain. From germline, CDR1 is SGDLS and CDR2 YYNGEE. The CDR3 covers 13 residues. V lost 5 bases and J 0 bases, leaving 8 bases between the germline ends. This chain's CDR3 is CASSPQANYGYTF. The CDR3, as DNA: TGTGCCAGCAGTCCCCAGGCTAACTATGGCTACACCTTC. Combining the CDR3 with reference TRBV9 and TRBJ1-2 gives the whole variable domain DSGVTQTPKHLITATGQRVTLRCSPRSGDLSVYWYQQSLDQGLQFLIQYYNGEERAKGNILERFSAQQFPDLHSELNLSSLELGDSALYFCASSPQANYGYTFGSGTRLTVV.